The clone carrying this TCR beta chain has just a few counts. No antigen is known for it. Using its own MiXCR run on the 5' RACE reads, TCRdb lists one record per CDR3 protein. The sample yields roughly 120,000 distinct CDR3 sequences, 7% seen once. This CDR3 is 15 amino acids long. V was shortened by 2 bases and J by 0 bases, with 11 bases between the two germline ends. Germline V gives CDR1 GTSNPN, CDR2 SVGIG (reference sequence). These data originate in a study of CD8 T cells in ankylosing spondylitis. Study-level findings and limits: The study identified a TCR beta motif of roughly eight highly homologous variants that appeared characteristic of ankylosing spondylitis blood.

V and J are TRBV30 and TRBJ1-5; D not resolved. The receptor was derived from a male donor with ankylosing spondylitis or in good health (not recorded which). Sequenced input: blood, either unsorted or a sorted T cell fraction (not recorded which). The CDR3 region has the DNA TGTGCCTGGAGTTGGGCACTAGATAGCAATCAGCCCCAGCATTTT. Encoded protein: CAWSWALDSNQPQHF.